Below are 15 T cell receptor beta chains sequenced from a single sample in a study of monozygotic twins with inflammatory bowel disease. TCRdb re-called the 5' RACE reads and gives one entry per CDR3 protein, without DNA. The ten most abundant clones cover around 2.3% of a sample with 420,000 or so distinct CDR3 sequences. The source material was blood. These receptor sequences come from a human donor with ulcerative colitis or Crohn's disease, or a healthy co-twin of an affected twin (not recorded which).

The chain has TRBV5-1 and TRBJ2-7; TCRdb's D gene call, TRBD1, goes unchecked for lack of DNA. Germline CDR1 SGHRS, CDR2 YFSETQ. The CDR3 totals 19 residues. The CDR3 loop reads CASSLGTRSYRGLSDEQYF. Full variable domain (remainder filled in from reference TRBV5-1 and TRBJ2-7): KAGVTQTPRYLIKTRGQQVTLSCSPISGHRSVSWYQQTPGQGLQFLFEYFSETQRNKGNFPGRFSGRQFSNSRSEMNVSTLELGDSALYLCASSLGTRSYRGLSDEQYFGPGTRLTVT.

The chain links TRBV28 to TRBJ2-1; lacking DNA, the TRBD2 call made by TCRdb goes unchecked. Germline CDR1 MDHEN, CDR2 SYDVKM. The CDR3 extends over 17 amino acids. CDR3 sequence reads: CASSLWTSGSPYNEQFF.

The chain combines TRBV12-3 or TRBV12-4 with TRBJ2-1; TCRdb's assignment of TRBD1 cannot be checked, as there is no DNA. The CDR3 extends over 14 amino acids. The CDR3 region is CASSLIVGGHEQFF.

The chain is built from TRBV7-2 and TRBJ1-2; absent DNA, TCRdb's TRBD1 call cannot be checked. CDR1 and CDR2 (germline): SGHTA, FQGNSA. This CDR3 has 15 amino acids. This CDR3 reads CASSPQTGADYGYTF.

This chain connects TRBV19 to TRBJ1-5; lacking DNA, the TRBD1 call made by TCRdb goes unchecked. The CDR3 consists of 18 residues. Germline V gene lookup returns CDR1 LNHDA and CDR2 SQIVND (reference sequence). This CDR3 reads CASSGGGTFDMLNQPQHF.

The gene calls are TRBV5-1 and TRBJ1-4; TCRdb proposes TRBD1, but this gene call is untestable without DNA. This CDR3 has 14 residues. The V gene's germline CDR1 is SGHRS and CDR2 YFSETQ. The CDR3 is CASSWGQLNEKLFF.

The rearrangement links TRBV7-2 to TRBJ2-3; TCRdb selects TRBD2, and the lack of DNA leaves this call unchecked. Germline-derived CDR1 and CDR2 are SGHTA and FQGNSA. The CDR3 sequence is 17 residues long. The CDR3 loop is CASRAPGLATSTDTQYF.

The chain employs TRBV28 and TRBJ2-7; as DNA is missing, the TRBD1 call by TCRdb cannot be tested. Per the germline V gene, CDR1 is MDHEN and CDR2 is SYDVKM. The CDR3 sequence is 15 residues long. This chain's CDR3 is CASSFLGPGTFEQYF.

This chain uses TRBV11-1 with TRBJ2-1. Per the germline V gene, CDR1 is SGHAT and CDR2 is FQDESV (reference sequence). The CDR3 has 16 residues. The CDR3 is CASSYYSRNSYNEQFF.

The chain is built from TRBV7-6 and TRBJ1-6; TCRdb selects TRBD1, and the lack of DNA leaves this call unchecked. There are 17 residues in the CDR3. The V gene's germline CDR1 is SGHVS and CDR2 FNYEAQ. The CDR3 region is CASSPLELGAPDSPLHF.

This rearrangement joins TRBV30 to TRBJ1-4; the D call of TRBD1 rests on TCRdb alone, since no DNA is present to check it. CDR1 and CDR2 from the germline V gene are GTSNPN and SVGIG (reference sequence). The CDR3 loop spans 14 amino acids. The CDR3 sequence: CAWSPPTTNEKLFF.

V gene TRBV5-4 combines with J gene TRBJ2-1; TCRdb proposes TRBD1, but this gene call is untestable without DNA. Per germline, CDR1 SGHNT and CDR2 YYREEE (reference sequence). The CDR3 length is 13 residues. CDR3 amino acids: CASSTDPEGEQFF.

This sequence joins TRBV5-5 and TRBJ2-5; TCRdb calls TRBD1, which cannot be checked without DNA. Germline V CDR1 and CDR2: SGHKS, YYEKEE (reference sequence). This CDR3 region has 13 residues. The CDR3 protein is CASSPGDRETQYF.

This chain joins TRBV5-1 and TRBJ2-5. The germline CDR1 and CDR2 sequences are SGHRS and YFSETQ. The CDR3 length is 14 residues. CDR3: CASSLDAMGETQYF.

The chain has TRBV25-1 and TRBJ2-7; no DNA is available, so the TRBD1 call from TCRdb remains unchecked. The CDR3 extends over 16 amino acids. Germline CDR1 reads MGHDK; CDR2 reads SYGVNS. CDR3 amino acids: CASSESPGTGSHEQYF.